This TCR beta chain was identified in a study of PD-1 blockade in classical Hodgkin lymphoma. Study conclusions and caveats: Relapsed/refractory patients reportedly had lower baseline diversity than newly diagnosed patients. Newly diagnosed patients had diversity similar to the baseline diversity of complete responders. Exclusion applied to patients who initiated nivolumab less than 1 year following ASCT.

A remark on this clone: The target antigen is unknown.

All patients experienced relapse after autologous stem cell transplantation, and brentuximab vedotin exposure was variable. The germline CDR1 and CDR2 sequences are SQVTM and ANQGSEA. The J segment lost 7 bases and the V segment lost 1 base, leaving 5 bases of the junction unmatched. CDR3 length equals 13 residues. Measured with immunoSEQ multiplex PCR; TCRdb has only the in-frame clones, and not every one. This table holds 55,000 to 80,000 clones, approximately 90% found once. The rearrangement uses TRBV29-1 and TRBJ2-5; the match to TRBD2 covers 8 bases. The TCR sequence derives from a human donor with classical Hodgkin lymphoma. The sample was peripheral blood mononuclear cells (PBMCs), taken at baseline. This chain's CDR3 is CSVEVGGAGTQYF. The CDR3 region has the DNA TGCAGCGTTGAAGTCGGGGGGGCCGGGACCCAGTACTTC.